This T cell receptor beta chain was found in a study of cytotoxic CD8 clonotypes in ibrutinib-treated CLL. Study background: Investigators collected response samples after a median 12 months of treatment, range 6 to 36. Findings and caveats of the study: The study found clonality rose at ibrutinib response, then fell toward baseline at progression. On treatment, the uncommon public clonotypes contracted or remained stable.

As concerns this clone: The antigen is undetermined.

Data came from immunoSEQ multiplex PCR; TCRdb stores just in-frame clones and leaves some out. This sample has around 200,000 clones, with about 75% found just once. This TCR was sampled from a human donor with chronic lymphocytic leukemia. Sample: PBMCs, taken after 12 months of ibrutinib treatment.

CDR3 region: CASSTTGGTYGYTF. DNA of the CDR3: TGTGCCAGCAGTACCACAGGGGGCACCTATGGCTACACCTTC. The chain combines TRBV28 with TRBJ1-2; 9 bases align to TRBD1. J was trimmed by 4 bases and V by 5 bases; bases with no gene match: 5. The CDR3 has 14 amino acids. CDR1 and CDR2 (germline): MDHEN, SYDVKM.